This T cell receptor (beta chain) was captured by sequencing in a study of glioma-infiltrating T cells. Study-level points and caveats: Very few CDR3 sequences were shared between tissue and blood. Above-expected tissue-blood divergence occurred in all gliomas, most in low-grade ones.

Using RNA template, CDR3s of TCR alpha and beta were amplified with iRepertoire arm-PCR. TCRdb reanalysed the multiplex PCR reads using MiXCR and keeps one entry per CDR3 protein. The table lists tens of thousands of distinct CDR3 sequences, around 42% of them singletons. This clonotype was picked up many times. Its antigen is not known. This CDR3 is built from 15 residues. V lost 0 bases and J lost 0, with 6 bases in between. Germline lookup yields CDR1 SEHNR and CDR2 FQNEAQ (reference sequence). This receptor was identified in a human donor with low-grade glioma or glioblastoma, undergoing nonglioma brain surgery, or in good health (not recorded which). The specimen sequenced was glioma tissue, nonneoplastic brain tissue, or PBMCs (not recorded which). The chain joins TRBV7-9 to TRBJ2-1, with D possibly being TRBD2 (5 bases). The CDR3 sequence: CASSLAGSSYNEQFF. The CDR3 coding sequence is TGTGCCAGCAGCTTAGCAGGGAGCTCCTACAATGAGCAGTTCTTC.